The 14 T cell receptor beta chains below were found in one sample sequenced in a study of blood T cell repertoires in COVID-19. Method: immunoSEQ multiplex PCR; TCRdb's copy keeps in-frame clones and lacks some. This sample has under 250,000 clones, with approximately 88% found just once. Sequencing was done on a sample of PBMCs or T cells enriched from blood (not recorded which). The receptor source for this set is a woman aged 30 to 39 who had been exposed to COVID-19.

This chain links TRBV12-5 with TRBJ1-1, with TRBD1 matching over 7 bases. CDR3 size: 15 residues. J was trimmed by 5 bases and V by 0 bases; bases with no gene match: 6. Germline assignment: CDR1 LGHNT and CDR2 FRNRAP. CDR3 DNA: TGTGCTAGTGGTTTGGTACACAGGGGAGGAACTGAAGCTTTCTTT. Translating it yields CASGLVHRGGTEAFF. The full variable domain, with the rest looked up from reference TRBV12-5 and TRBJ1-1, is DARVTQTPRHKVTEMGQEVTMRCQPILGHNTVFWYRQTMMQGLELLAYFRNRAPLDDSGMPKDRFSAEMPDATLATLKIQPSEPRDSAVYFCASGLVHRGGTEAFFGQGTRLTVV.

The rearrangement uses TRBV6-1 and TRBJ1-1; a possible D gene is TRBD1 (5 bases). Germline assignment: CDR1 MNHNS and CDR2 SASEGT. The CDR3 runs to 14 residues. V dropped 1 base and J dropped 6 bases, with 12 bases sitting between them. The CDR3 nucleotides are TGTGCCAGCAGTGAAGTCGGGGGAGGTGCTGAAGCTTTCTTT. Amino acid sequence: CASSEVGGGAEAFF.

J is TRBJ1-1 and V is TRBV9, with a possible D match to TRBD1 (6 bases). Trimming left V 3 bases short and J 4 bases short, with 7 bases between. Looked up from germline, CDR1 is SGDLS and CDR2 is YYNGEE. This CDR3 comprises 12 residues. CDR3 region: CASSAQGTEAFF. CDR3 DNA: TGTGCCAGCAGCGCACAGGGCACTGAAGCTTTCTTT.

The rearrangement links TRBV28 to TRBJ2-3; TRBD1 matches 10 bases. Germline CDR1 and CDR2: MDHEN and SYDVKM. V was clipped by 5 bases and J by 1 base; unmatched bases: 6. This CDR3 contains 16 residues. The CDR3 region has the DNA TGTGCCAGCAGTGGGACAGGGGCCCCGCGCACAGATACGCAGTATTTT. It yields the protein CASSGTGAPRTDTQYF.

V and J are TRBV20-1 and TRBJ1-5; D not resolved. Germline lookup yields CDR1 DFQATT and CDR2 SNEGSKA (reference sequence). V was pared by 3 bases and J by 5 bases, with 8 bases between. The CDR3 totals 12 residues. The CDR3 DNA sequence: TGCAGTGCTAGTCGCGGATATCAGCCCCAGCATTTT. Translating it yields CSASRGYQPQHF.

V usage is TRBV5-1 and J usage is TRBJ1-2; D is ambiguous. The CDR3 covers 14 residues. Germline CDR1 SGHRS, CDR2 YFSETQ. Trimming cost V 0 bases and J 0 bases, with 6 bases left between them. CDR3 sequence reads: CASSLDPSNYGYTF. The CDR3 nucleotides are TGCGCCAGCAGCTTGGATCCGTCTAACTATGGCTACACCTTC.

V usage is TRBV3-1 (or the pseudogene TRBV3-2) and J usage is TRBJ2-1; D is possibly TRBD2 (6 bases). The CDR3 runs to 13 residues. V shed 5 bases and J shed 4 bases, with 9 bases lying between them. CDR1 is LGHDT and CDR2 is YNNKEL in the germline V gene (reference sequence). CDR3 protein: CASSEGGYNEQFF. CDR3 nucleotide sequence: TGTGCCAGCAGCGAAGGAGGGTACAATGAGCAGTTCTTC.

This rearrangement joins TRBV28 to TRBJ2-7; 8 bases agree with TRBD1. V lost 5 bases to trimming and J lost 4 bases; unmatched junction nucleotides: 7. CDR3 size: 14 residues. Germline V gene lookup returns CDR1 MDHEN and CDR2 SYDVKM. CDR3: CASSLDRGIYEQYF. CDR3 sequence (DNA): TGTGCCAGCAGTCTTGACAGGGGCATTTACGAGCAGTACTTC.

The rearrangement joins TRBV9 to TRBJ2-3; D not certain. The CDR3 extends over 13 amino acids. The germline V and J ends were trimmed by 0 bases and 2 bases, with 4 bases remaining between them. The germline CDR1 and CDR2 sequences are SGDLS and YYNGEE. CDR3 in DNA: TGTGCCAGCAGCGTAGGTAACACAGATACGCAGTATTTT. Translated: CASSVGNTDTQYF. The full variable domain, in which reference TRBV9 and TRBJ2-3 provide the parts outside the CDR3, is DSGVTQTPKHLITATGQRVTLRCSPRSGDLSVYWYQQSLDQGLQFLIQYYNGEERAKGNILERFSAQQFPDLHSELNLSSLELGDSALYFCASSVGNTDTQYFGPGTRLTVL.

J is TRBJ2-3 and V is TRBV19; possibly TRBD1 for D (5 bases). Germline lookup yields CDR1 LNHDA and CDR2 SQIVND (reference sequence). This CDR3 has 13 residues. Deletions cut 1 base from V and 4 bases from J, with 6 bases between. The CDR3 nucleotides are TGTGCCAGTAGTATAGCAGGGCCAGATACGCAGTATTTT. Residues: CASSIAGPDTQYF.

V gene TRBV27 combines with J gene TRBJ2-1; TRBD2 aligns across 16 bases. CDR1 and CDR2 (germline): MNHEY, SMNVEV (reference sequence). The CDR3 runs 13 residues. Trimming at V came to 10 bases and at J to 11 bases, leaving 5 bases not matched to a gene. The CDR3 nucleotides are TGTGCCACGGGACTAGCGGGAGGGCCCCAGCAGTTCTTC. Its protein product is CATGLAGGPQQFF.

V gene TRBV2 combines with J gene TRBJ2-7, with D possibly matching TRBD2 (6 bases). The length of the CDR3 is 12 residues. V was pared by 7 bases and J by 3 bases, with 10 bases between. Germline CDR1 reads SNHLY; CDR2 reads FYNNEI. The CDR3 sequence is CASIAGFYEQYF. The DNA of the CDR3 is TGTGCCAGCATTGCGGGGTTCTACGAGCAGTACTTC.

The chain carries TRBV10-3 and TRBJ2-7; no definite D call. The CDR3 has 12 residues. The V and J ends lost 3 bases and 5 bases respectively, with 8 bases between them. Germline V lookup: CDR1 ENHRY, CDR2 SYGVKD. CDR3 loop: CAISDLGDEQYF. The DNA for the CDR3 is TGTGCCATCAGTGATTTAGGAGACGAGCAGTACTTC.

The chain couples TRBV10-3 to TRBJ2-3, with 7 nucleotides matching TRBD2. This CDR3 region has 13 residues. Germline V gene lookup returns CDR1 ENHRY and CDR2 SYGVKD. Losses at the gene ends were 4 bases for V and 5 bases for J; bases not matched to a gene: 3. The CDR3 region has the DNA TGTGCCATCAGTGGGGGGGGTGAAGATACGCAGTATTTT. Translated: CAISGGGEDTQYF.